One sample yielded the 11 T cell receptor beta chains listed below, sequenced in a study of cytomegalovirus exposure and HLA in healthy donors. 13 Jbeta primers and 60 Vbeta primers were used for the PCR. Assay: immunoSEQ multiplex PCR; the TCRdb copy retains only in-frame clones and omits some. The repertoire table contains 80,000 to 95,000 clones. What was sequenced was PBMCs. The receptors stem from a man in his fifties in good health and CMV-seropositive.

The chain has TRBV10-3 and TRBJ2-7; D is perhaps TRBD1 (6 bases). The germline CDR1 and CDR2 sequences are ENHRY and SYGVKD. CDR3 length equals 15 residues. The ends were cut back, 7 bases at V and 2 bases at J, with 18 bases in the middle. Here the CDR3 reads CAITSGVGAAYEQYF. CDR3 nucleotide sequence: TGTGCCATCACCTCGGGTGTGGGGGCCGCCTACGAGCAGTACTTC.

V is TRBV4-1 and J is TRBJ1-1; no definite D call. Trimming pared 1 base from V and 3 bases from J, leaving 9 bases between. In germline, CDR1 is MGHRA, CDR2 YSYEKL. The CDR3 covers 14 residues. In DNA form, the CDR3 reads TGCGCCAGCAGCCAAGCTACGGGTCACACTGAAGCTTTCTTT. This codes for CASSQATGHTEAFF.

This chain uses TRBV5-1 with TRBJ2-1; 7 positions agree with TRBD2. V shed 0 bases, J shed 0 bases, and the junction held 9 bases outside the gene matches. Germline CDR1 reads SGHRS; CDR2 reads YFSETQ. The CDR3 runs 18 residues. CDR3: CASSLAGTTTSSYNEQFF. The CDR3 DNA reads TGCGCCAGCAGCTTGGCCGGGACTACCACCAGCTCCTACAATGAGCAGTTCTTC.

The genes are TRBV18 and TRBJ1-1, with D hard to call. The CDR3 spans 15 residues. Germline assignment: CDR1 KGHSH and CDR2 LQKENI. V was trimmed by 5 bases and J by 2 bases, leaving 15 bases between them. CDR3: CASSSSSASNTEAFF. The CDR3 coding sequence is TGTGCCAGCTCATCTTCGAGTGCAAGTAACACTGAAGCTTTCTTT.

The CDR3 region has the DNA TGTGCCAGCAGCTTAACCGGGACAGGGGTTCCTTACACCATATATTTT. As protein: CASSLTGTGVPYTIYF. The rearrangement joins TRBV13 to TRBJ1-3; TRBD1 aligns across 10 bases. Trimming removed 2 bases from V and 8 bases from J; junction bases left unmatched: 9. Germline V gives CDR1 PRHDT, CDR2 FYEKMQ (reference sequence). The CDR3 is 16 residues long.

The chain employs TRBV29-1 and TRBJ1-1; TRBD1 agrees at 10 bases. Germline V gene data show CDR1 as SQVTM and CDR2 as ANQGSEA. The CDR3 totals 13 residues. V was clipped by 5 bases and J by 4 bases; unmatched bases: 4. The CDR3 protein is CSVPGQGSTEAFF. The CDR3 DNA follows: TGCAGCGTTCCGGGACAGGGGAGCACTGAAGCTTTCTTT.

V gene TRBV5-4 combines with J gene TRBJ2-1; a weak D match, TRBD1 (6 bases). The ends were cut back, 5 bases at V and 6 bases at J, with 18 bases in the middle. The CDR3 is made up of 15 amino acids. CDR1 and CDR2 from the germline V gene are SGHNT and YYREEE (reference sequence). For the CDR3, the DNA is TGTGCCAGCAGTCTGCCGGGACACCCGGGCAATGAGCAGTTCTTC. Amino acids: CASSLPGHPGNEQFF.

This chain connects TRBV7-9 to TRBJ1-3; no reliable D call. CDR3 length: 15 residues. Deletions cut 3 bases from V and 0 bases from J, with 9 bases between. CDR1 and CDR2 (germline): SEHNR, FQNEAQ (reference sequence). In DNA, the CDR3 is TGTGCCAGCAGCTTCGGGGATAGCTCTGGAAACACCATATATTTT. As protein: CASSFGDSSGNTIYF.

V and J are TRBV7-9 and TRBJ2-5, with 9 nucleotides matching TRBD2. The CDR3 spans 15 residues. Germline V gene data show CDR1 as SEHNR and CDR2 as FQNEAQ (reference sequence). V dropped 6 bases and J dropped 2; count of bases not matched to a gene: 7. The chain's CDR3 is CASRPLAGLQETQYF. Here the CDR3 DNA reads TGTGCCAGCAGACCTCTAGCGGGACTTCAAGAGACCCAGTACTTC.

The chain employs TRBV6-1 and TRBJ1-5, with D possibly TRBD1 on 6 matching bases. The CDR3 consists of 13 residues. V shed 8 bases and J shed 4 bases, with 12 bases lying between them. From germline, CDR1 is MNHNS and CDR2 SASEGT. The CDR3 spells CASLGALNQPQHF. The CDR3 DNA follows: TGTGCCAGCTTGGGGGCGCTGAATCAGCCCCAGCATTTT.

The gene calls are TRBV6-5 and TRBJ2-1; TRBD2 matches at 7 bases. CDR3 length equals 15 residues. CDR1 and CDR2 (germline): MNHEY, SVGAGI. Trimming at V came to 2 bases and at J to 8 bases, leaving 9 bases not matched to a gene. CDR3 coding DNA: TGTGCCAGCAGTTACCTCGGGAGGATCTTTGATGAGCAGTTCTTC. Amino acids: CASSYLGRIFDEQFF.